This passage covers 13 T cell receptor beta chains from one sample sequenced in a study of T cell responses to AZD1222 COVID-19 vaccine. Using immunoSEQ multiplex PCR, the repertoire was profiled, and TCRdb retains in-frame clones only, with some absent. This sample yields 98,000 or so clones, of which around nine tenths are seen a single time; around 3.3% belongs to the top ten. This specimen was peripheral blood, taken 28 days after the second dose of the MenACWY control vaccine. The receptors originated from an adult who received the MenACWY meningococcal vaccine as a control.

Written as DNA, the CDR3 is TGTGCCAGCTCACCGTCGGGGGGTGGAAACACCATATATTTT. It encodes CASSPSGGGNTIYF. V usage is TRBV18 and J usage is TRBJ1-3; D is possibly TRBD1 (5 bases). The germline V and J ends were trimmed by 3 bases and 3 bases, with 9 bases remaining between them. The germline CDR1 and CDR2 sequences are KGHSH and LQKENI. This CDR3 has 14 residues.

The rearrangement uses TRBV2 and TRBJ1-1; D unresolved. CDR1 and CDR2 (germline): SNHLY, FYNNEI. The CDR3 is 11 residues long. Trimming cost V 10 bases and J 0 bases, with 6 bases left between them. The CDR3 sequence: CATTMNTEAFF. DNA of the CDR3: TGTGCCACCACCATGAACACTGAAGCTTTCTTT. Full variable domain (missing parts from reference TRBV2 and TRBJ1-1): EPEVTQTPSHQVTQMGQEVILRCVPISNHLYFYWYRQILGQKVEFLVSFYNNEISEKSEIFDDQFSVERPDGSNFTLKIRSTKLEDSAMYFCATTMNTEAFFGQGTRLTVV.

This clone was counted a single time. The gene calls are TRBV6-2 or TRBV6-3 and TRBJ2-7; TRBD1 aligns across 10 bases. The CDR3 sequence is 16 residues long. J was trimmed by 3 bases and V by 5 bases; bases with no gene match: 10. Per the germline V gene, CDR1 is MNHEY and CDR2 is SVGEGT. The CDR3 sequence: CASSPLLGTGVYEQYF. The CDR3 region has the DNA TGTGCCAGCAGTCCACTCTTGGGGACAGGGGTCTACGAGCAGTACTTC.

V usage is TRBV6-2 or TRBV6-3 and J usage is TRBJ1-5; D remains ambiguous. The CDR3 has 16 residues. Germline V gene data show CDR1 as MNHEY and CDR2 as SVGEGT. V lost 3 bases and J 2 bases, leaving 14 bases between the germline ends. The DNA of the CDR3 is TGTGCCAGCAGTTATTCAGGAGGGCTTCGCAATCAGCCCCAGCATTTT. It translates to CASSYSGGLRNQPQHF.

This clone is a singleton in its sample. The V and J genes are TRBV6-2 or TRBV6-3 and TRBJ1-5, with a possible D match to TRBD1 (5 bases). The V gene's germline CDR1 is MNHEY and CDR2 SVGEGT. The CDR3 consists of 13 residues. Trimming shortened V by 5 bases and J by 2 bases, and 7 bases separated the two germline ends. The CDR3, as DNA: TGTGCCAGCAGTAGAGGGGGCAATCAGCCCCAGCATTTT. Translation: CASSRGGNQPQHF.

This sequence joins TRBV7-9 and TRBJ2-5, with 7 bases lining up with TRBD2. Germline loops: CDR1 SEHNR, CDR2 FQNEAQ (reference sequence). V lost 1 base, J lost 1 base, and 3 bases stayed unmatched. CDR3 length: 15 residues. As DNA, the CDR3 is TGTGCCAGCAGCTTAGTGGGAGGGGCCCAAGAGACCCAGTACTTC. Residues: CASSLVGGAQETQYF.

The J gene is TRBJ1-2, the V gene TRBV19; TRBD1 matches 7 bases. Trimming took 5 bases from V and 8 from J; bases not matched to a gene: 14. CDR3 size: 15 residues. CDR1 and CDR2 from the germline V gene are LNHDA and SQIVND (reference sequence). The chain's CDR3 is CASSPDRDSHLGYTF. For the CDR3, the DNA is TGTGCCAGTAGTCCCGACCGGGACAGTCATCTCGGCTACACCTTC.

The rearrangement joins TRBV3-1 (or the pseudogene TRBV3-2) to TRBJ1-2; unclear D gene. The V gene's germline CDR1 is LGHDT and CDR2 YNNKEL (reference sequence). The CDR3 covers 16 residues. V lost 3 bases and J lost 2, with 16 bases in between. The CDR3 region is CASSQANPLLNYGYTF. The CDR3 coding sequence is TGTGCCAGCAGCCAGGCTAATCCATTACTCAACTATGGCTACACCTTC.

The chain couples TRBV3-1 (or the pseudogene TRBV3-2) to TRBJ1-2; D perhaps matches TRBD1 (5 bases). CDR3 length: 14 residues. The V gene lost 2 bases and the J gene lost 5 bases, with 12 bases spanning the gap. Germline CDR1 is LGHDT and CDR2 is YNNKEL (reference sequence). CDR3: CASSQRGTRYGYTF. CDR3 DNA: TGTGCCAGCAGCCAACGAGGGACTAGGTATGGCTACACCTTC.

This sequence joins TRBV7-8 and TRBJ2-5, with D uncertain. The germline V gene encodes CDR1 SGHVS and CDR2 FQNEAQ. The CDR3 loop spans 16 amino acids. With 0 bases removed from V and 4 bases from J, the gap between germline ends came to 15 bases. The CDR3 DNA is TGTGCCAGCAGCTTAGCAGAAGTAATAGAGTCAGAGACCCAGTACTTC. Protein: CASSLAEVIESETQYF.

This clone was counted between two and nine times. The J gene is TRBJ2-7, the V gene TRBV2; the match to TRBD1 covers 9 bases. Germline CDR1 and CDR2: SNHLY and FYNNEI. The CDR3 totals 15 residues. Germline trimming cut 9 bases from V and 7 bases from J; bases unmatched to any gene: 16. The CDR3 DNA reads as TGTGCCAGGAGCGGGGCGGGACAGGGTCGTTGGGAGCAGTACTTC. It specifies CARSGAGQGRWEQYF. Full variable domain (remainder filled in from reference TRBV2 and TRBJ2-7): EPEVTQTPSHQVTQMGQEVILRCVPISNHLYFYWYRQILGQKVEFLVSFYNNEISEKSEIFDDQFSVERPDGSNFTLKIRSTKLEDSAMYFCARSGAGQGRWEQYFGPGTRLTVT.

The chain is built from TRBV15 and TRBJ1-1; no definite D call. The germline V gene has CDR1 LNHNV and CDR2 YYDKDF (reference sequence). CDR3 size: 13 residues. Trimming pared 1 base from V and 3 bases from J, leaving 6 bases between. The chain's CDR3 is CATSRVWDTEAFF. The CDR3 DNA reads as TGTGCCACCAGCAGAGTTTGGGACACTGAAGCTTTCTTT.

The V call is TRBV6-6, the J call TRBJ1-5; no reliable D call. The CDR3 is 14 residues long. CDR1 and CDR2 (germline): MNHNY, SVGAGI (reference sequence). V lost 9 bases, J lost 2 bases, and 14 bases lay in between. The CDR3 region has the DNA TGTGCCAGTTCAGGTTGGGGAGGCAATCAGCCCCAGCATTTT. Its translation is CASSGWGGNQPQHF.